This T cell receptor (beta chain) came from a study of shared clonotypes between healthy human individuals. Study-level points and caveats: Generation probabilities of non-shared clonotypes were lower (relative to those shared by all four donors).

Genomic DNA per cell subset filled all wells of several immunoSEQ plates. Sequenced by immunoSEQ multiplex PCR; TCRdb stores in-frame clones only, minus some. The data show about 1.4 million clones, roughly 96% seen once. The V and J ends lost 3 bases and 3 bases, in that order; junction bases with no gene match: 7. This CDR3 comprises 15 residues. Germline-derived CDR1 and CDR2 are MRHNA and SNTAGT. In the case of this clone: Its antigen is not known.

The sample comprised naive CD4+ T cells sorted from blood. The subset: CD45RA+ positively selected. The receptor was derived from a young man in good health. This chain connects TRBV6-4 to TRBJ1-1; 7 positions match TRBD1. The CDR3 sequence is CASSERGGTYTEAFF. CDR3 sequence (DNA): TGTGCCAGCAGTGAAAGAGGGGGCACATACACTGAAGCTTTCTTT.